The rows below give T cell receptor beta chains drawn from one sample of a study of blood T cell repertoires in COVID-19. Libraries were prepared by immunoSEQ multiplex PCR; TCRdb keeps only in-frame clonotypes and omits some of them. The table shows roughly 120,000 clones, with 70% to 85% occurring only once. What was sequenced was peripheral blood. The origin of the receptors is a man aged 45-65 years with acute or convalescent COVID-19. Both conserved end residues are part of each CDR3. The D gene is left open where the match is weak. Not every row has a clone size; where given, it reads once, few, many or a size class.

D gene: .
clone size: .
V gene: TRBV12-3/TRBV12-4
J gene: TRBJ1-2
CDR3 DNA: TGTGCCAGCAGTTACCGGAGTACCTATGGCTACACCTTC
CDR3 protein: CASSYRSTYGYTF

D gene: .
clone size: .
V gene: TRBV4-1
J gene: TRBJ1-1
CDR3 DNA: TGCGCCAGCAGACTCGGGACAGAAGCTTTCTTT
CDR3 protein: CASRLGTEAFF

D gene: .
clone size: few
V gene: TRBV18
J gene: TRBJ2-1
CDR3 DNA: TGTGCCAGCTCACCATCCAGGGATTCTTACAATGAGCAGTTCTTC
CDR3 protein: CASSPSRDSYNEQFF

D gene: TRBD2
clone size: .
V gene: TRBV13
J gene: TRBJ2-7
CDR3 DNA: TGTGCCAGCAGCCCACGACTAGCGGGGGGTGACGAGCAGTACTTC
CDR3 protein: CASSPRLAGGDEQYF

D gene: .
clone size: .
V gene: TRBV14
J gene: TRBJ1-1
CDR3 DNA: TGTGCCAGCAGCCCCTCGCGTGGGGGGGGCACTGAAGCTTTCTTT
CDR3 protein: CASSPSRGGGTEAFF

D gene: TRBD1
clone size: few
V gene: TRBV9
J gene: TRBJ1-5
CDR3 DNA: TGTGCCAGCAGCGGTGGGACAGTTGACCAGCCCCAGCATTTT
CDR3 protein: CASSGGTVDQPQHF

D gene: .
clone size: .
V gene: TRBV19
J gene: TRBJ2-2
CDR3 DNA: TGTGCCAGTAGTCCCCCCGCCGGGGAGCTGTTTTTT
CDR3 protein: CASSPPAGELFF

D gene: TRBD2
clone size: .
V gene: TRBV7-6
J gene: TRBJ2-2
CDR3 DNA: TGTGCCAGCAGCTTAGGCGGGGGGGCCGGGGAGCTGTTTTTT
CDR3 protein: CASSLGGGAGELFF

D gene: .
clone size: .
V gene: TRBV28
J gene: TRBJ2-1
CDR3 DNA: TGTGCCAGCAGTTTATTTAGCGGCGGCAATGAGCAGTTCTTC
CDR3 protein: CASSLFSGGNEQFF

D gene: TRBD1
clone size: .
V gene: TRBV28
J gene: TRBJ1-5
CDR3 DNA: TGTGCCAGCAGCACAGGGGTGAGTCAGCCCCAGCATTTT
CDR3 protein: CASSTGVSQPQHF

D gene: TRBD1
clone size: .
V gene: TRBV5-6
J gene: TRBJ1-2
CDR3 DNA: TGTGCCAGCAGCTTGATCCAAGGGGGCACCTATGGCTACACCTTC
CDR3 protein: CASSLIQGGTYGYTF

D gene: TRBD2
clone size: .
V gene: TRBV28
J gene: TRBJ2-3
CDR3 DNA: TGTGCCAGCAGTTTCCGGCTAGCGGGAGGGGATACGCAGTATTTT
CDR3 protein: CASSFRLAGGDTQYF

D gene: TRBD2
clone size: once
V gene: TRBV9
J gene: TRBJ2-5
CDR3 DNA: TGTGCCAGCAGCGCCCTCGAACTAGCGGGATTGGAGACCCAGTACTTC
CDR3 protein: CASSALELAGLETQYF

D gene: TRBD1
clone size: .
V gene: TRBV5-1
J gene: TRBJ2-2
CDR3 DNA: TGCGCCAGCAACCCGTCCGGGACAGGGGACACCGGGGAGCTGTTTTTT
CDR3 protein: CASNPSGTGDTGELFF

D gene: TRBD2
clone size: many
V gene: TRBV2
J gene: TRBJ2-7
CDR3 DNA: TGTGCCAGCAGTCGAGCGGGGGTTGAGCAGTACTTC
CDR3 protein: CASSRAGVEQYF

D gene: TRBD1
clone size: .
V gene: TRBV23-1
J gene: TRBJ2-7
CDR3 DNA: TGCGCCAGCAGTCGACGTTCGGGACAGAAGCACTACGAGCAGTACTTC
CDR3 protein: CASSRRSGQKHYEQYF

D gene: TRBD1
clone size: .
V gene: TRBV3-1/TRBV3-2
J gene: TRBJ1-4
CDR3 DNA: TGTGCCAGCAGCCAACAGGGGGACGGGAATGAAAAACTGTTTTTT
CDR3 protein: CASSQQGDGNEKLFF

D gene: .
clone size: .
V gene: TRBV11-3
J gene: TRBJ2-1
CDR3 DNA: TGTGCCAGCAGCTTAAGCGACAATGAGCAGTTCTTC
CDR3 protein: CASSLSDNEQFF

D gene: .
clone size: .
V gene: TRBV30
J gene: TRBJ1-4
CDR3 DNA: TGTGCCTGGAGTAGGGGACTGACTAATGAAAAACTGTTTTTT
CDR3 protein: CAWSRGLTNEKLFF

D gene: .
clone size: .
V gene: TRBV19
J gene: TRBJ1-5
CDR3 DNA: TGTGCCAGTAGTATCGGTTCAGGGCTCAATCAGCCCCAGCATTTT
CDR3 protein: CASSIGSGLNQPQHF

D gene: TRBD1
clone size: .
V gene: TRBV10-2
J gene: TRBJ1-1
CDR3 DNA: TGCGCCAGCAGATTGGGACAGGGTAACACTGAAGCTTTCTTT
CDR3 protein: CASRLGQGNTEAFF

D gene: .
clone size: .
V gene: TRBV15
J gene: TRBJ2-5
CDR3 DNA: TGTGCCACCAGCAAGCCTAGCGAGGCGGAGACCCAGTACTTC
CDR3 protein: CATSKPSEAETQYF

D gene: TRBD2
clone size: .
V gene: TRBV19
J gene: TRBJ2-1
CDR3 DNA: TGTGCCAGTATTGCGGGAGCCTACAATGAGCAGTTCTTC
CDR3 protein: CASIAGAYNEQFF

D gene: .
clone size: .
V gene: TRBV6-6
J gene: TRBJ2-3
CDR3 DNA: TGTGCCAGCAGTTACCAGGGGTATACGCAGTATTTT
CDR3 protein: CASSYQGYTQYF

D gene: .
clone size: .
V gene: TRBV10-1
J gene: TRBJ2-3
CDR3 DNA: TGCGCCAGCAGTCTACAGGGAGAGCGGGACCTCCCCACAGATACGCAGTATTTT
CDR3 protein: CASSLQGERDLPTDTQYF

D gene: .
clone size: .
V gene: TRBV5-1
J gene: TRBJ2-7
CDR3 DNA: TGCGCCAGCAGCTTGGGTGCGAACGAGCAGTACTTC
CDR3 protein: CASSLGANEQYF

D gene: .
clone size: .
V gene: TRBV12-3/TRBV12-4
J gene: TRBJ1-2
CDR3 DNA: TGTGCCAGCAGTTTGGGGGGGCTCGGCTACACCTTC
CDR3 protein: CASSLGGLGYTF

D gene: TRBD1
clone size: .
V gene: TRBV27
J gene: TRBJ1-2
CDR3 DNA: TGTGCCAGCAGTCCCCGGGACAGGGTGAACTATGGCTACACCTTC
CDR3 protein: CASSPRDRVNYGYTF

D gene: TRBD1
clone size: .
V gene: TRBV19
J gene: TRBJ1-1
CDR3 DNA: TGTGCCAGTAGTATAGGACAGGGGGCTGCTGAAGCTTTCTTT
CDR3 protein: CASSIGQGAAEAFF

D gene: TRBD1
clone size: .
V gene: TRBV5-1
J gene: TRBJ2-5
CDR3 DNA: TGCGCCAGCAGGCACGACAGGGTAGGGGAGACCCAGTACTTC
CDR3 protein: CASRHDRVGETQYF

D gene: TRBD1
clone size: .
V gene: TRBV28
J gene: TRBJ1-2
CDR3 DNA: TGTGCCAGCAGTGCCGACAGGGAGTTTGGCTACACCTTC
CDR3 protein: CASSADREFGYTF

D gene: .
clone size: .
V gene: TRBV2
J gene: TRBJ1-1
CDR3 DNA: TGTGCCAGCAGTGAAGGGTACAGGGCCACTGAAGCTTTCTTT
CDR3 protein: CASSEGYRATEAFF

D gene: .
clone size: .
V gene: TRBV30
J gene: TRBJ2-7
CDR3 DNA: TGTGCCTGGGACGGGGGAAGGGGGCTGTACGAGCAGTACTTC
CDR3 protein: CAWDGGRGLYEQYF

D gene: TRBD2
clone size: .
V gene: TRBV7-3
J gene: TRBJ2-1
CDR3 DNA: TGTGCCAGCAGCTTCCCGACTAGCGGATCCAGTGAGCAGTTCTTC
CDR3 protein: CASSFPTSGSSEQFF

D gene: .
clone size: .
V gene: TRBV19
J gene: TRBJ2-7
CDR3 DNA: TGTGCCAGTAGTATATCTCTGGGGGGCTCCTACGAGCAGTACTTC
CDR3 protein: CASSISLGGSYEQYF

D gene: TRBD2
clone size: .
V gene: TRBV5-1
J gene: TRBJ2-4
CDR3 DNA: TGCGCCAGCACATCTCTAGCGGGTGGCAAAAACATTCAGTACTTC
CDR3 protein: CASTSLAGGKNIQYF

D gene: TRBD1
clone size: .
V gene: TRBV25-1
J gene: TRBJ2-7
CDR3 DNA: TGTGCCAGCAGTGAGAGTGGGGACAGGTCCAACGAGCAGTACTTC
CDR3 protein: CASSESGDRSNEQYF

D gene: TRBD2
clone size: .
V gene: TRBV11-2
J gene: TRBJ2-7
CDR3 DNA: TGTGCCAGCAGCTTAGACCCCCGGACTAGCTACGAGCAGTACTTC
CDR3 protein: CASSLDPRTSYEQYF

D gene: .
clone size: .
V gene: TRBV6-5
J gene: TRBJ1-6
CDR3 DNA: TGTGCCAGCAGTTACGGGGCGGATTCACCCCTCCACTTT
CDR3 protein: CASSYGADSPLHF

D gene: TRBD1
clone size: few
V gene: TRBV5-1
J gene: TRBJ1-4
CDR3 DNA: TGCGCCAGCAGCTTGGAGGGGACAGGGGTCGAAAAACTGTTTTTT
CDR3 protein: CASSLEGTGVEKLFF

D gene: .
clone size: .
V gene: TRBV18
J gene: TRBJ2-6
CDR3 DNA: TGTGCCAGCTCCCCCAAGGACAGTCGCTCTGGGGCCAACGTCCTGACTTTC
CDR3 protein: CASSPKDSRSGANVLTF

D gene: TRBD2
clone size: .
V gene: TRBV7-2
J gene: TRBJ2-1
CDR3 DNA: TGTGCCAGCAGCTCAGGACTAGCGGGGGGGCTTGAGCAGTTCTTC
CDR3 protein: CASSSGLAGGLEQFF

D gene: TRBD1
clone size: .
V gene: TRBV5-6
J gene: TRBJ1-5
CDR3 DNA: TGTGCCAGCAGCTTGTACCCGGGACAGGGCTTTGGCAATCAGCCCCAGCATTTT
CDR3 protein: CASSLYPGQGFGNQPQHF

D gene: .
clone size: .
V gene: TRBV6-5
J gene: TRBJ1-1
CDR3 DNA: TGTGCCAGCAGCCTGGGAGGGACGAACACTGAAGCTTTCTTT
CDR3 protein: CASSLGGTNTEAFF

D gene: TRBD1
clone size: .
V gene: TRBV5-6
J gene: TRBJ1-2
CDR3 DNA: TGTGCCAGCAGCTTCGGACAGGACTATGGCTACACCTTC
CDR3 protein: CASSFGQDYGYTF

D gene: TRBD1
clone size: .
V gene: TRBV4-1
J gene: TRBJ2-7
CDR3 DNA: TGCGCCAGCAGCCCGACGGACAGGGGGGCCTACGAGCAGTACTTC
CDR3 protein: CASSPTDRGAYEQYF

D gene: .
clone size: .
V gene: TRBV6-5
J gene: TRBJ2-3
CDR3 DNA: TGTGCCAGCAGTACACGGACAGAAGGCACAGATACGCAGTATTTT
CDR3 protein: CASSTRTEGTDTQYF

D gene: .
clone size: .
V gene: TRBV4-2
J gene: TRBJ2-5
CDR3 DNA: TGTGCCAGCAGCCAAGATTTACGCGGGATGGTTCAAGAGACCCAGTACTTC
CDR3 protein: CASSQDLRGMVQETQYF

D gene: .
clone size: .
V gene: TRBV6-4
J gene: TRBJ2-6
CDR3 DNA: TGTGCCAGCAGTCCGGGATCTGGGGCCAACGTCCTGACTTTC
CDR3 protein: CASSPGSGANVLTF

D gene: .
clone size: few
V gene: TRBV3-1/TRBV3-2
J gene: TRBJ2-5
CDR3 DNA: TGTGCCAGCAGCCAAGTGGGACTCAGGATAGGGACCCAGTACTTC
CDR3 protein: CASSQVGLRIGTQYF

D gene: .
clone size: .
V gene: TRBV4-1
J gene: TRBJ2-3
CDR3 DNA: TGCGCCAGCAGCCCCCCTGCAGATACGCAGTATTTT
CDR3 protein: CASSPPADTQYF

D gene: TRBD1
clone size: .
V gene: TRBV6-5
J gene: TRBJ2-7
CDR3 DNA: TGTGCCAGCAGACCGGGACAGGTCTCCCGGGGCGAGCAGTACTTC
CDR3 protein: CASRPGQVSRGEQYF

D gene: .
clone size: few
V gene: TRBV7-9
J gene: TRBJ1-4
CDR3 DNA: TGTGCCAGCAGCTTAGATGGGGCGGAGGGTGAAAAACTGTTTTTT
CDR3 protein: CASSLDGAEGEKLFF

D gene: TRBD1
clone size: once
V gene: TRBV4-1
J gene: TRBJ2-5
CDR3 DNA: TGCGCCAGCAGCCAAGCGGACAGGGGGCTCGGGGAGACCCAGTACTTC
CDR3 protein: CASSQADRGLGETQYF

D gene: TRBD1
clone size: once
V gene: TRBV7-2
J gene: TRBJ1-5
CDR3 DNA: TGTGCCAGCAGCAAGACGACAGGGGGCGACCAGCCCCAGCATTTT
CDR3 protein: CASSKTTGGDQPQHF

D gene: TRBD1
clone size: .
V gene: TRBV29-1
J gene: TRBJ1-5
CDR3 DNA: TGCAGCGTTGAAGGCGCAGGGGGTCAGCCCCAGCATTTT
CDR3 protein: CSVEGAGGQPQHF

D gene: TRBD2
clone size: .
V gene: TRBV5-1
J gene: TRBJ2-3
CDR3 DNA: TGCGCCAGCAGCCCGGGACTAGCGGGGGTCACAGATACGCAGTATTTT
CDR3 protein: CASSPGLAGVTDTQYF

D gene: TRBD2
clone size: .
V gene: TRBV5-1
J gene: TRBJ2-3
CDR3 DNA: TGCGCCAGCAGCCCCCGGACTAGTGGGACCACAGATACGCAGTATTTT
CDR3 protein: CASSPRTSGTTDTQYF

D gene: .
clone size: .
V gene: TRBV12-3/TRBV12-4
J gene: TRBJ2-7
CDR3 DNA: TGTGCCAGCAGCCCTCTGGACGCGGGTGAGCAGTACTTC
CDR3 protein: CASSPLDAGEQYF